Listed here are 22 T cell receptor beta chains from one sample, sequenced in a study of regulatory dendritic cells for organ transplantation. Sorted T cells were CFSE-labeled and cultured approximately five days with allogeneic regulatory or mature dendritic cells at 1:10. For these receptors, no antigen is known. Assay used: immunoSEQ multiplex PCR; TCRdb lists only in-frame clones, some missing. The repertoire holds about 11,000 clones, with 75% as singletons. Specimen: memory CD4+ T cells from blood cultured with regulatory dendritic cells. As to subset: CD45RO+ memory T cells. The receptors come from a human donor in good health.

This clone was picked up a small number of times. The chain employs TRBV7-2 and TRBJ2-5; D is uncertain. Trimming took off 8 bases at V and 5 bases at J, with 9 bases between the two ends. CDR1 SGHTA and CDR2 FQGNSA come from the germline V gene. The CDR3 contains 11 residues. CDR3 bases: TGTGCCAGCGGCATCGTGGAGACCCAGTACTTC. This codes for CASGIVETQYF.

The J gene is TRBJ2-2, the V gene TRBV9, with D perhaps matching TRBD1 (6 bases). This CDR3 comprises 15 residues. With 0 bases removed from V and 7 bases from J, the gap between germline ends came to 13 bases. The germline CDR1 and CDR2 sequences are SGDLS and YYNGEE. For the CDR3, the DNA is TGTGCCAGCAGCGTAGAAACCTCCAGGGGCGGGGAGCTGTTTTTT. Amino acids: CASSVETSRGGELFF.

The rearrangement links TRBV7-3 to TRBJ2-5; D possibly corresponds to TRBD1 (6 bases). Trimming pared 0 bases from V and 2 bases from J, leaving 10 bases between. This CDR3 region has 15 residues. The germline gives CDR1 SGHTA, CDR2 FQGTGA. The CDR3 region is CASSLTGQGQETQYF. The CDR3 DNA follows: TGTGCCAGCAGCTTAACTGGCCAGGGGCAAGAGACCCAGTACTTC. The full variable domain, in which reference TRBV7-3 and TRBJ2-5 provide the parts outside the CDR3, is GAGVSQTPSNKVTEKGKYVELRCDPISGHTALYWYRQSLGQGPEFLIYFQGTGAADDSGLPNDRFFAVRPEGSVSTLKIQRTERGDSAVYLCASSLTGQGQETQYFGPGTRLLVL.

This chain uses TRBV9 with TRBJ1-2, with D maybe TRBD1 (6 bases). Looked up from germline, CDR1 is SGDLS and CDR2 is YYNGEE. The CDR3 sequence is 13 residues long. The V gene lost 0 bases and the J gene lost 6 bases, with 9 bases spanning the gap. CDR3 sequence: CASSVEGTHGYTF. CDR3 in DNA: TGTGCCAGCAGCGTAGAAGGGACACATGGCTACACCTTC.

This clone has a single count. The genes are TRBV4-3 and TRBJ1-1; D not resolved. The CDR3 consists of 14 residues. Trimming pared 4 bases from V and 1 base from J, leaving 10 bases between. The germline gives CDR1 LGHNA, CDR2 YSLEER. CDR3 sequence reads: CASSPGGPNTEAFF. CDR3 sequence (DNA): TGCGCCAGCAGCCCTGGCGGGCCGAACACTGAAGCTTTCTTT.

The gene calls are TRBV7-8 and TRBJ1-5; 10 bases line up with TRBD1. CDR1 is SGHVS, CDR2 FQNEAQ, per germline. J gave up 7 bases and V 5 bases, and 11 bases lay outside the gene matches. The CDR3 consists of 16 residues. The CDR3 DNA is TGTGCCAGCAGCCAAGGGGACAGGGGAACGGGACAGCCCCAGCATTTT. It yields the protein CASSQGDRGTGQPQHF.

This clone was seen only a few times. V gene TRBV7-8 combines with J gene TRBJ2-2; D might be TRBD2 (6 bases). The CDR3 extends over 19 amino acids. CDR1 and CDR2 (germline): SGHVS, FQNEAQ. Trimming left V 4 bases short and J 5 bases short, with 26 bases between. CDR3 coding DNA: TGTGCCAGCAGCTCCCCTTACGGGGGAACACGTAAGGGGACCGGGGAGCTGTTTTTT. Its protein product is CASSSPYGGTRKGTGELFF.

The chain joins TRBV18 to TRBJ1-6; the match to TRBD1 covers 9 bases. V shed 3 bases and J 7 bases; nucleotides not matched to a gene: 4. CDR1 is KGHSH and CDR2 is LQKENI in the germline V gene. The CDR3 extends over 15 amino acids. CDR3 bases: TGTGCCAGCTCACCCCCGGACAGGGGAAATTCACCCCTCCACTTT. Protein product: CASSPPDRGNSPLHF.

This sequence joins TRBV5-4 and TRBJ2-3; 7 nucleotides line up with TRBD2. The J segment lost 6 bases and the V segment lost 3 bases, leaving 13 bases of the junction unmatched. The CDR3 has 16 residues. The germline CDR1 and CDR2 sequences are SGHNT and YYREEE (reference sequence). CDR3 loop: CASSSLLSGVIDTQYF. The DNA for the CDR3 is TGTGCCAGCAGCTCTCTACTCAGCGGGGTAATCGATACGCAGTATTTT.

The chain uses TRBV7-2 and TRBJ2-3, with D maybe TRBD1 (6 bases). CDR1 SGHTA and CDR2 FQGNSA come from the germline V gene. The V gene lost 8 bases and the J gene lost 3 bases, with 12 bases spanning the gap. CDR3 length: 13 amino acids. As DNA, the CDR3 is TGTGCCAGCGAGGGGGACCGAACAGATACGCAGTATTTT. This translates into CASEGDRTDTQYF. The full variable domain, completed using reference TRBV7-2 and TRBJ2-3, is GAGVSQSPSNKVTEKGKDVELRCDPISGHTALYWYRQSLGQGLEFLIYFQGNSAPDKSGLPSDRFSAERTGGSVSTLTIQRTQQEDSAVYLCASEGDRTDTQYFGPGTRLTVL.

This clone was seen a single time. The CDR3 here is CASSLTGAETQYF. The CDR3 DNA follows: TGTGCCAGCAGCTTGACAGGGGCCGAGACCCAGTACTTC. V gene TRBV5-5 combines with J gene TRBJ2-5; 7 positions match TRBD1. V lost 1 base and J lost 5; bases outside the gene matches: 2. CDR3 length: 13 amino acids. Germline V gene sequence: CDR1 SGHKS, CDR2 YYEKEE (reference sequence).

V usage is TRBV7-6 and J usage is TRBJ2-1; TRBD1 matches 9 bases. The CDR3 contains 18 residues. Germline CDR1 and CDR2: SGHVS and FNYEAQ. V was clipped by 1 base and J by 4 bases; unmatched bases: 11. CDR3 nucleotides: TGTGCCAGCAGCTTAGGGACGTGGACAGGGGAAGGGTACAATGAGCAGTTCTTC. The encoded protein is CASSLGTWTGEGYNEQFF. The full variable domain, with the rest looked up from reference TRBV7-6 and TRBJ2-1, is GAGVSQSPRYKVTKRGQDVALRCDPISGHVSLYWYRQALGQGPEFLTYFNYEAQQDKSGLPNDRFSAERPEGSISTLTIQRTEQRDSAMYRCASSLGTWTGEGYNEQFFGPGTRLTVL.

The chain combines TRBV9 with TRBJ1-4; 7 bases fit TRBD1. The germline CDR1 and CDR2 sequences are SGDLS and YYNGEE. There are 14 residues in the CDR3. V trimming: 4 bases; J trimming: 8 bases; junction bases outside the gene matches: 8. The CDR3 loop is CASSPGQPGEKLFF. CDR3 bases: TGTGCCAGCAGCCCGGGACAGCCGGGGGAAAAACTGTTTTTT. Full variable domain (remainder filled in from reference TRBV9 and TRBJ1-4): DSGVTQTPKHLITATGQRVTLRCSPRSGDLSVYWYQQSLDQGLQFLIQYYNGEERAKGNILERFSAQQFPDLHSELNLSSLELGDSALYFCASSPGQPGEKLFFGSGTQLSVL.

The rearrangement links TRBV7-2 to TRBJ1-1, with unresolved D. Germline V gene sequence: CDR1 SGHTA, CDR2 FQGNSA. There are 15 residues in the CDR3. V was cut by 5 bases and J by 0 bases, with 13 bases left in between. Here the CDR3 reads CASSPPRTLNTEAFF. The CDR3 DNA is TGTGCCAGCAGCCCCCCCCGGACTCTGAACACTGAAGCTTTCTTT.

This clone has a handful of counts. This chain links TRBV19 with TRBJ2-7, with 10 bases matching TRBD1. The V gene end was trimmed by 6 bases and the J gene end by 5 bases; junction bases not matched to a gene: 10. This CDR3 region has 15 residues. Germline V gene lookup returns CDR1 LNHDA and CDR2 SQIVND (reference sequence). In nucleotides, the CDR3 is TGTGCCAGTAGATATACCGGGACAGGGGCTAACGAGCAGTACTTC. Translation: CASRYTGTGANEQYF.

This clone was found once. This chain connects TRBV7-9 to TRBJ2-1; TRBD2 is a possible D gene (6 bases). V shed 0 bases and J shed 3 bases, with 9 bases lying between them. The CDR3 extends over 15 amino acids. Germline assignment: CDR1 SEHNR and CDR2 FQNEAQ (reference sequence). The CDR3 loop is CASSLASGRYNEQFF. The DNA of the CDR3 is TGTGCCAGCAGCTTAGCTAGCGGCCGCTACAATGAGCAGTTCTTC.

This chain joins TRBV5-8 and TRBJ2-3; no clear D. V was cut by 4 bases and J by 3 bases, with 9 bases left in between. Per the germline V gene, CDR1 is SGHTS and CDR2 is YDEGEE. The CDR3 runs to 13 residues. The chain's CDR3 is CASSPSGTDTQYF. CDR3 in DNA: TGTGCCAGCAGCCCATCCGGGACAGATACGCAGTATTTT.

The rearrangement joins TRBV28 to TRBJ1-5; TRBD1 might be the D (5 bases). CDR1 and CDR2 (germline): MDHEN, SYDVKM. V was clipped by 6 bases and J by 1 base, with 10 bases between them. The length of the CDR3 is 14 residues. CDR3 region: CASSLDTSNQPQHF. DNA for the CDR3: TGTGCCAGCAGCCTGGACACGAGCAATCAGCCCCAGCATTTT.

V usage is TRBV5-1 and J usage is TRBJ1-1; 11 bases map to TRBD1. The J segment lost 7 bases and the V segment lost 1 base, leaving 15 bases of the junction unmatched. The CDR3 has 18 amino acids. Germline-derived CDR1 and CDR2 are SGHRS and YFSETQ. CDR3 residues: CASSLIPVGTGGSDEAFF. CDR3 DNA sequence: TGCGCCAGCAGCTTGATACCCGTTGGGACAGGGGGGTCTGATGAAGCTTTCTTT.

V and J are TRBV6-1 and TRBJ1-4, with D possibly being TRBD1 (5 bases). This CDR3 region has 14 residues. V shed 6 bases and J shed 3 bases, with 11 bases lying between them. Germline values: CDR1 MNHNS, CDR2 SASEGT. This CDR3 is CASRSQGPNEKLFF. The CDR3 bases are TGTGCCAGCAGATCGCAGGGCCCTAATGAAAAACTGTTTTTT.

This clone was picked up a small number of times. The rearrangement links TRBV6-6 to TRBJ1-6, with D maybe TRBD1 (5 bases). This CDR3 is built from 14 residues. The germline CDR1 and CDR2 sequences are MNHNY and SVGAGI (reference sequence). Trimming left V 5 bases short and J 7 bases short, with 12 bases between. The CDR3 spells CASSDSSRNSPLHF. The DNA for the CDR3 is TGTGCCAGCAGTGACAGCTCGCGAAATTCACCCCTCCACTTT.

The J gene is TRBJ1-4, the V gene TRBV7-9; TRBD1 aligns across 10 bases. Germline trimming cut 4 bases from V and 0 bases from J; bases unmatched to any gene: 5. CDR3 length equals 17 residues. CDR1 SEHNR and CDR2 FQNEAQ come from the germline V gene (reference sequence). DNA for the CDR3: TGTGCCAGCAGCTCGGACAGGGGGTTCGCAACTAATGAAAAACTGTTTTTT. This codes for CASSSDRGFATNEKLFF.